This entry features one T cell receptor beta chain sequence. The J segment lost 7 bases and the V segment lost 2 bases, leaving 7 bases of the junction unmatched. CDR3 length equals 14 residues. Germline values: CDR1 GTSNPN, CDR2 SVGIG (reference sequence). These data belong to a study of T cell changes during pregnancy in multiple sclerosis. Using immunoSEQ multiplex PCR, the repertoire was profiled, and TCRdb retains in-frame clones only, with some absent. The data hold about 65,000 clones, with about 92% observed a single time. This sequence was found in a female donor in good health, enrolled as a control in a pregnancy study. The source material was CD8+ T cells from peripheral blood mononuclear cells, sampled in the third trimester of pregnancy. The chain uses TRBV30 and TRBJ1-2; TRBD1 agrees at 10 bases. In nucleotides, the CDR3 is TGTGCCTGGAGTAGCCGACAGGGGGCTTTTGGCTACACCTTC. This encodes CAWSSRQGAFGYTF.